The 30 T cell receptor beta chains listed next were all sequenced from one sample in a study of T-cell memory formation after mild COVID-19. MiXCR, run by TCRdb on the 5' RACE reads, gives a single entry per CDR3 protein. Of 200,000 to 250,000 distinct CDR3 sequences in the sample, 9.5% were seen once. The specimen was PBMCs or a T cell subset sorted from them (not recorded which). Receptors originate from a young man who had mild COVID-19 (a few samples of this study predate the infection). Cell type and time point are not known.

This clonotype was seen a few times. The chain recombines TRBV6-1 with TRBJ2-1; 8 positions match TRBD2. Trimming removed 3 bases from V and 6 bases from J; junction bases left unmatched: 10. This CDR3 is 16 amino acids long. Germline V gene sequence: CDR1 MNHNS, CDR2 SASEGT. The CDR3 here is CASSDPGGPGGNEQFF. The CDR3 DNA reads TGTGCCAGCAGTGACCCGGGGGGGCCGGGTGGCAATGAGCAGTTCTTC.

The CDR3 nucleotides are TGCGCCAGCAGCTTGGAGGGACTAGCGGGGGGCACAGATACGCAGTATTTT. Encoded protein: CASSLEGLAGGTDTQYF. The chain couples TRBV5-1 to TRBJ2-3, with TRBD2 matching 14 bases. The CDR3 consists of 17 residues. V lost 0 bases to trimming and J lost 1 base; unmatched junction nucleotides: 1. Germline assignment: CDR1 SGHRS and CDR2 YFSETQ.

The V call is TRBV5-5, the J call TRBJ2-7; 7 bases map to TRBD1. With 4 bases clipped from V and 2 bases from J, the junction kept 6 bases outside the gene matches. The CDR3 is made up of 14 amino acids. Germline CDR1 SGHKS, CDR2 YYEKEE (reference sequence). The CDR3 DNA sequence: TGTGCCAGCAGCACCGGGACAGAGGCCTACGAGCAGTACTTC. It specifies CASSTGTEAYEQYF.

This clonotype was detected a few times. The rearrangement joins TRBV4-3 to TRBJ1-2; D might be TRBD1 (6 bases). This CDR3 region has 17 residues. The germline CDR1 and CDR2 sequences are LGHNA and YSLEER. Trimming removed 0 bases at V and 4 bases at J, with 18 bases between. The CDR3 reads CASSQDPPADSAYGYTF. The CDR3 DNA follows: TGCGCCAGCAGCCAAGATCCCCCCGCGGACAGCGCCTATGGCTACACCTTC.

J is TRBJ1-1 and V is TRBV6-5; D ambiguous. Trimming shortened V by 0 bases and J by 2 bases, and 13 bases separated the two germline ends. The CDR3 has 16 residues. Germline-derived CDR1 and CDR2 are MNHEY and SVGAGI. As DNA, the CDR3 is TGTGCCAGCAGTTACTCGAAATTATGGGGAAACACTGAAGCTTTCTTT. It specifies CASSYSKLWGNTEAFF.

The rearrangement uses TRBV29-1 and TRBJ1-5; D is perhaps TRBD1 (5 bases). The ends were cut back, 4 bases at V and 2 bases at J, with 15 bases in the middle. CDR1 is SQVTM, CDR2 ANQGSEA, per germline. The CDR3 totals 15 residues. Here the CDR3 DNA reads TGCAGCGTTGGCCAGGGAGGGGTAGGCAATCAGCCCCAGCATTTT. Protein product: CSVGQGGVGNQPQHF.

The rearrangement uses TRBV30 and TRBJ1-2, with D hard to call. V was pared by 0 bases and J by 3 bases, with 11 bases between. The CDR3 runs to 14 residues. The V gene's germline CDR1 is GTSNPN and CDR2 SVGIG (reference sequence). This chain's CDR3 is CAWSVGRVYYGYTF. In nucleotides, the CDR3 is TGTGCCTGGAGTGTTGGTCGCGTCTACTATGGCTACACCTTC.

The table lists this clonotype with many counts. The chain is built from TRBV20-1 and TRBJ2-4; 9 bases are a match to TRBD1. Germline V gene sequence: CDR1 DFQATT, CDR2 SNEGSKA (reference sequence). V was clipped by 3 bases and J by 0 bases; unmatched bases: 0. There are 14 residues in the CDR3. CDR3 sequence reads: CSARDRGAKNIQYF. CDR3 in DNA: TGCAGTGCTAGGGACAGGGGAGCCAAAAACATTCAGTACTTC.

The chain combines TRBV7-2 with TRBJ2-4; the match to TRBD2 covers 14 bases. This CDR3 spans 18 amino acids. The germline CDR1 and CDR2 sequences are SGHTA and FQGNSA. V was pared by 1 base and J by 4 bases, with 6 bases of the junction left unmatched. In DNA, the CDR3 is TGTGCCAGCAGCTTAGATGGAGGGACTAGCGGGGGAAAAAACATTCAGTACTTC. Translating it yields CASSLDGGTSGGKNIQYF.

This clonotype came up many times. V usage is TRBV12-3 or TRBV12-4 and J usage is TRBJ1-6; 9 bases line up with TRBD1. With 5 bases clipped from V and 7 bases from J, the junction kept 15 bases outside the gene matches. The CDR3 length is 18 residues. The CDR3 DNA reads as TGTGCCAGCAGTGCAGAAAAGACAGGGGGGTATTGGAATTCACCCCTCCACTTT. As protein: CASSAEKTGGYWNSPLHF.

There are a few counts of this clonotype. The rearrangement joins TRBV2 to TRBJ2-5; D possibly uses TRBD1 or TRBD2 (7 bases each). Per germline, CDR1 SNHLY and CDR2 FYNNEI. The V gene lost 8 bases and the J gene lost 1 base, with 11 bases spanning the gap. This CDR3 spans 13 amino acids. The CDR3 protein is CASGRDSQETQYF. The CDR3 DNA is TGTGCCAGCGGGAGGGACAGCCAAGAGACCCAGTACTTC.

The rearrangement uses TRBV5-1 and TRBJ1-1; D is undetermined. The CDR3 is made up of 16 amino acids. Germline-derived CDR1 and CDR2 are SGHRS and YFSETQ. Trimming took off 5 bases at V and 1 base at J, with 18 bases between the two ends. DNA of the CDR3: TGCGCCAGCAGTTCGGGCCCTGCCGCCGGGAACACTGAAGCTTTCTTT. The encoded protein is CASSSGPAAGNTEAFF.

The chain uses TRBV5-1 and TRBJ2-1, with TRBD1 matching 7 bases. The CDR3 loop spans 15 amino acids. V shed 3 bases and J 8 bases; nucleotides not matched to a gene: 11. Germline values: CDR1 SGHRS, CDR2 YFSETQ. CDR3: CASSWWDSGGDEQFF. In DNA form, the CDR3 reads TGCGCCAGCAGCTGGTGGGACAGTGGGGGCGATGAGCAGTTCTTC.

The rearrangement joins TRBV5-1 to TRBJ1-6; 8 bases map to TRBD1. CDR1 SGHRS and CDR2 YFSETQ come from the germline V gene. This CDR3 comprises 14 residues. Trimming removed 3 bases from V and 10 bases from J; junction bases left unmatched: 6. The CDR3 here is CASSYGQGESPLHF. CDR3 nucleotides: TGCGCCAGCAGCTATGGACAGGGAGAATCACCCCTCCACTTT. Full variable domain (missing parts from reference TRBV5-1 and TRBJ1-6): KAGVTQTPRYLIKTRGQQVTLSCSPISGHRSVSWYQQTPGQGLQFLFEYFSETQRNKGNFPGRFSGRQFSNSRSEMNVSTLELGDSALYLCASSYGQGESPLHFGNGTRLTVT.

The chain employs TRBV7-3 and TRBJ1-1; the D is unclear. CDR1 and CDR2 (germline): SGHTA, FQGTGA. This CDR3 comprises 13 residues. V shed 5 bases and J shed 3 bases, with 10 bases lying between them. The CDR3 DNA reads as TGTGCCAGCAGCCTCGGGAGCCACACTGAAGCTTTCTTT. It translates to CASSLGSHTEAFF. The whole variable domain, remainder taken from reference TRBV7-3 and TRBJ1-1, is GAGVSQTPSNKVTEKGKYVELRCDPISGHTALYWYRQSLGQGPEFLIYFQGTGAADDSGLPNDRFFAVRPEGSVSTLKIQRTERGDSAVYLCASSLGSHTEAFFGQGTRLTVV.

This clonotype appeared a few times. The chain employs TRBV19 and TRBJ2-5; no firm D call. The CDR3 has 14 amino acids. Per germline, CDR1 LNHDA and CDR2 SQIVND (reference sequence). The V end lost 3 bases, the J end lost 4 bases, and 12 bases lay between the germline ends. As DNA, the CDR3 is TGTGCCAGTAGTATGGGTGGGCAGATAGAGACCCAGTACTTC. Its translation is CASSMGGQIETQYF.

This clonotype was seen a few times. The CDR3 loop is CSAPGLLHNEQFF. CDR3 nucleotide sequence: TGCAGTGCTCCGGGACTCCTGCACAATGAGCAGTTCTTC. This chain links TRBV20-1 with TRBJ2-1, with D tentatively TRBD2 (6 bases). V lost 5 bases, J lost 5 bases, and 13 bases lay in between. Germline CDR1 is DFQATT and CDR2 is SNEGSKA (reference sequence). The CDR3 has 13 residues.

This clonotype was observed a few times. The chain is built from TRBV18 and TRBJ1-5; D gene ambiguous. The CDR3 spans 17 residues. Germline V lookup: CDR1 KGHSH, CDR2 LQKENI. V dropped 3 bases and J dropped 0 bases, with 15 bases sitting between them. CDR3 DNA: TGTGCCAGCTCACCCCTAAGTTATAGTTATAGCAATCAGCCCCAGCATTTT. Its protein product is CASSPLSYSYSNQPQHF.

This clonotype has more than one count but fewer than ten. This chain connects TRBV7-3 to TRBJ1-1; 10 bases fit TRBD1. Trimming at V came to 2 bases and at J to 9 bases, leaving 12 bases not matched to a gene. This CDR3 comprises 16 residues. The germline V gene has CDR1 SGHTA and CDR2 FQGTGA. CDR3 region: CASSLRSPGTGEKAFF. The CDR3 coding sequence is TGTGCCAGCAGCTTACGGTCTCCCGGGACAGGGGAGAAAGCTTTCTTT.

This clonotype was seen only a few times. The rearrangement uses TRBV20-1 and TRBJ1-5; D uncertain. The CDR3 has 14 residues. V was trimmed by 3 bases and J by 8 bases, leaving 17 bases between them. The germline CDR1 and CDR2 sequences are DFQATT and SNEGSKA (reference sequence). The CDR3 nucleotides read TGCAGTGCTAGGATCCCCGGGAGGAGTAAGCCCCAGCATTTT. Translation gives CSARIPGRSKPQHF.

The rearrangement links TRBV7-6 to TRBJ1-6; 9 bases are shared with TRBD1. The CDR3 runs 15 residues. Germline-derived CDR1 and CDR2 are SGHVS and FNYEAQ. The junction had 6 bases not matched to a gene; V was cut back by 5 bases and J by 7 bases. CDR3 in DNA: TGTGCCAGCAGCCCCTCGGACAGGGGAAATTCACCCCTCCACTTT. Translation: CASSPSDRGNSPLHF. The whole variable domain, remainder taken from reference TRBV7-6 and TRBJ1-6, is GAGVSQSPRYKVTKRGQDVALRCDPISGHVSLYWYRQALGQGPEFLTYFNYEAQQDKSGLPNDRFSAERPEGSISTLTIQRTEQRDSAMYRCASSPSDRGNSPLHFGNGTRLTVT.

The chain combines TRBV21-1 with TRBJ2-7. TRBV21-1 is assigned pseudogene status. There are 15 residues in the CDR3. The CDR3 bases are TGTGCCAGCAGCAAATCTGGCGACAGCCCCTACGAGCAGTACTTC. This sequence encodes CASSKSGDSPYEQYF.

This chain connects TRBV14 to TRBJ2-3, with no clear D. The V end was cut by 2 bases, the J end by 7 bases, with 7 bases between. Germline CDR1 is SGHDN and CDR2 is FVKESK. The CDR3 runs to 12 residues. The CDR3 bases are TGTGCCAGCAGCCAATCCGGCCATACGCAGTATTTT. Its translation is CASSQSGHTQYF.

This clonotype came up many times. The rearrangement links TRBV23-1 to TRBJ1-4; 8 bases fit TRBD1. TRBV23-1 falls under the ORF class, with uncertain function. The CDR3 is made up of 17 amino acids. Losses at the gene ends were 0 bases for V and 5 bases for J; bases not matched to a gene: 8. DNA for the CDR3: TGCGCCAGCAGTCAATCCGTTCGACAGGGGCCAAATGAAAAACTGTTTTTT. This gives the protein CASSQSVRQGPNEKLFF.

This chain uses TRBV6-2 or TRBV6-3 with TRBJ1-2; possibly TRBD1 for D (5 bases). This CDR3 is built from 16 residues. CDR1 is MNHEY, CDR2 SVGEGT, per germline. The V end was cut by 4 bases, the J end by 4 bases, with 19 bases between. The CDR3, as DNA: TGTGCCAGCAGTTCTCACCCGACGACAGTCTCCTATGGCTACACCTTC. Amino acid sequence: CASSSHPTTVSYGYTF.

This sequence joins TRBV4-1 and TRBJ2-5; D is unclear. CDR1 is MGHRA, CDR2 YSYEKL, per germline. Trimming removed 0 bases at V and 4 bases at J, with 12 bases between. This CDR3 is built from 15 residues. CDR3 amino acids: CASSQDHRRTETQYF. In nucleotides, the CDR3 is TGCGCCAGCAGCCAAGATCACCGGCGGACAGAGACCCAGTACTTC.

The rearrangement joins TRBV4-3 to TRBJ2-2; possible D gene TRBD1, 5 bases. CDR3 length: 15 amino acids. Trimming removed 6 bases at V and 4 bases at J, with 15 bases between. Germline CDR1 is LGHNA and CDR2 is YSLEER. Here the CDR3 reads CASSAMGHGTGELFF. CDR3 DNA: TGCGCCAGCAGTGCCATGGGGCACGGCACCGGGGAGCTGTTTTTT.

V is TRBV5-1 and J is TRBJ1-1; D is perhaps TRBD1 (6 bases). Germline V gene sequence: CDR1 SGHRS, CDR2 YFSETQ. V lost 2 bases and J lost 7, with 18 bases in between. The CDR3 covers 15 residues. The CDR3 nucleotides are TGCGCCAGCAGCTTAAACAACTACAGAGGGGGTGAAGCTTTCTTT. This codes for CASSLNNYRGGEAFF.

This chain uses TRBV7-3 with TRBJ1-1, with unresolved D. Germline V gene lookup returns CDR1 SGHTA and CDR2 FQGTGA. This CDR3 has 14 residues. The V end was cut by 5 bases, the J end by 0 bases, with 10 bases between. CDR3 protein: CASSRTAMNTEAFF. DNA of the CDR3: TGTGCCAGCAGCCGGACGGCAATGAACACTGAAGCTTTCTTT.

This clonotype was counted between two and nine times. CDR3 DNA sequence: TGCGCCAGCGGGTGGGGGGGCCCGACAGATACGCAGTATTTT. Translated: CASGWGGPTDTQYF. The chain carries TRBV5-1 and TRBJ2-3; TRBD2 is a possible D gene (7 bases). CDR3 length equals 14 residues. V lost 7 bases and J 3 bases, leaving 15 bases between the germline ends. From germline, CDR1 is SGHRS and CDR2 YFSETQ. The full variable domain, rest sourced from reference TRBV5-1 and TRBJ2-3, is KAGVTQTPRYLIKTRGQQVTLSCSPISGHRSVSWYQQTPGQGLQFLFEYFSETQRNKGNFPGRFSGRQFSNSRSEMNVSTLELGDSALYLCASGWGGPTDTQYFGPGTRLTVL.